This T cell receptor beta chain was sequenced during a study of preoperative IRX-2 immunotherapy in early breast cancer. Treatment noted: preoperative locoregional IRX-2 cytokine immunotherapy. Produced via immunoSEQ multiplex PCR; TCRdb's table is partial and in-frame only. The sample has under 35,000 clones, approximately 80% seen once. This CDR3 is 16 amino acids long. Germline CDR1 is MDHEN and CDR2 is SYDVKM. Germline trimming cut 7 bases from V and 0 bases from J; bases unmatched to any gene: 9. Collection of the sample occurred from a patient treated with IRX-2 immunotherapy. J is TRBJ2-7 and V is TRBV28; 10 bases map to TRBD2. This sequence originates from a human donor with breast cancer. The chain's CDR3 is CASTFTIAGGSYEQYF. The CDR3 coding sequence is TGTGCCAGCACCTTCACAATAGCGGGGGGCTCCTACGAGCAGTACTTC.